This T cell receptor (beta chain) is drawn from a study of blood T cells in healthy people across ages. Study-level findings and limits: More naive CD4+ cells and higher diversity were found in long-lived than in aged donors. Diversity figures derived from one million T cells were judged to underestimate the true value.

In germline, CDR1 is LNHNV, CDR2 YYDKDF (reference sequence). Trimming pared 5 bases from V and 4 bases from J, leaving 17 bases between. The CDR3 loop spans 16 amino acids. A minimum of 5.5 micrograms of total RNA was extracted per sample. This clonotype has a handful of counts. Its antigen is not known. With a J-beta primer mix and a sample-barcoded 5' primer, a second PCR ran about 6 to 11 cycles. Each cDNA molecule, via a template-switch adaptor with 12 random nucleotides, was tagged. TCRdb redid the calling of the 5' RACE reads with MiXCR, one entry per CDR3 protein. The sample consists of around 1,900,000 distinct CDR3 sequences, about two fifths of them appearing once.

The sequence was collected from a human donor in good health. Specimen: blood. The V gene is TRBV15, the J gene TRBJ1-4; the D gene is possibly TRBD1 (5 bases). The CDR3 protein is CATSPPPGRINEKLFF. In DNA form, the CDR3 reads TGTGCCACCAGCCCACCGCCGGGACGGATTAATGAAAAACTGTTTTTT.